This T cell receptor (beta chain) derives from a study of T cell responses to AZD1222 COVID-19 vaccine. General study findings and limits: Epitopes outside B.1.351 and B.1.1.7 mutated regions reportedly drew nearly half of spike TCRs. Researchers report vaccine-associated CD4 TCRs spanning spike, with dominance at 160-218 and 743-854. The donor cohort was predominantly white British with a female majority, and clonal diversity may have been underestimated.

V was cut by 6 bases and J by 5 bases, with 14 bases left in between. The CDR3 is 13 residues long. Per the germline V gene, CDR1 is SGHAT and CDR2 is FQNNGV. Regarding this clone: Antigen specificity is unknown.

TCRdb's table, derived via immunoSEQ multiplex PCR, lists solely in-frame clones and lacks some. The sample includes around 140,000 clones, around 90% of them seen just once. The rearrangement uses TRBV11-2 and TRBJ2-7; tentative D call: TRBD2 (6 bases). The sequencing here drew on peripheral blood, taken 28 days after the second AZD1222 dose. The TCR sequence derives from an adult who received the AZD1222 COVID-19 vaccine. The CDR3 nucleotides are TGTGCCAGCAGGAGGGAGGTAGGAGACGAGCAGTACTTC. It specifies CASRREVGDEQYF.